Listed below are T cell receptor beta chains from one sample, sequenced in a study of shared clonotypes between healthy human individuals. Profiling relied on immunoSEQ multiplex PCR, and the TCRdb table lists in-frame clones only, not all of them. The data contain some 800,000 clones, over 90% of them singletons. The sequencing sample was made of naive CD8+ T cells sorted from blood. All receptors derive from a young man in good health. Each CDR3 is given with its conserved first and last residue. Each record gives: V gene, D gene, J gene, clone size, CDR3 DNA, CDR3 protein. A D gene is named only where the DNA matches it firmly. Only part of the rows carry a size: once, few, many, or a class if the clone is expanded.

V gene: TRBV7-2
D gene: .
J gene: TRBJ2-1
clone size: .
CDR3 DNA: TGTGCCAGTCGACTGGCGGGACAAAAGCAGTTCTTC
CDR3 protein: CASRLAGQKQFF

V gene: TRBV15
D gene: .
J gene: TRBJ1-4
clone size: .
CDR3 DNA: TGTGCCACCAGCACAATTACCGGGACCTATAATGAAAAACTGTTTTTT
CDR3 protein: CATSTITGTYNEKLFF

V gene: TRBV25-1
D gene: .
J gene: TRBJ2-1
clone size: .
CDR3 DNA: TGTGCCAGCAGTTACAATGAGCAGTTCTTC
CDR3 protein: CASSYNEQFF

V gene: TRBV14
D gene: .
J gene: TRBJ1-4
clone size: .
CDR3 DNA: TGTGCCAGCAGCCCTCACCGCACGAGGACAGAGCATGAGGAACTGTTTTTT
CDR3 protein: CASSPHRTRTEHEELFF

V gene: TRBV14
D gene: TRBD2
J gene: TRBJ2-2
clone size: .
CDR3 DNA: TGTGCCAGCAGCCACCGAGACCGGGAGGGCAGCACCGGGGAGCTGTTTTTT
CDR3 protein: CASSHRDREGSTGELFF

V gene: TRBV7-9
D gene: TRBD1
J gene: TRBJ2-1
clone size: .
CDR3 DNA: TGTGCCAGCAGCTTAACCCCGGGACAGGGTAATGAGCAGTTCTTC
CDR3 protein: CASSLTPGQGNEQFF

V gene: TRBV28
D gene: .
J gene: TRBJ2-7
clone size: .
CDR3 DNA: TGTGCCAGCAGTTTTCCTCCTGGGCGCTACGAGCAGTACTTC
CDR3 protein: CASSFPPGRYEQYF

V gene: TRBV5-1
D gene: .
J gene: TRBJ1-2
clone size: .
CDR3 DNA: TGCGCCAGCAGCTTGGTCATAACGGAGGGCTACACCTTC
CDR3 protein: CASSLVITEGYTF

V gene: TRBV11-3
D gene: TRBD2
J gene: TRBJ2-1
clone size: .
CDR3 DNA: TGTGCCAGCAGCCCCTCAGCGGGAGTCACCAATGAGCAGTTCTTC
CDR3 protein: CASSPSAGVTNEQFF

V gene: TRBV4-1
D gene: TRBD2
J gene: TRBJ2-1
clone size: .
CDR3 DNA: TGCGCCAGCAGCCAAGGGGGCGGACTAGGTTTATTCTTC
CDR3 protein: CASSQGGGLGLFF

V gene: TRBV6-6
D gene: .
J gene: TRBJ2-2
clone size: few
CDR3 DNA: TGTGCCAGCAGTTACATCGGGGAGCTGTTTTTT
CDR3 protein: CASSYIGELFF

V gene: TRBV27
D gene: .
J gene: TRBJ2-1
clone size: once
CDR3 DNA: TGTGCCAGCAGTTTTGCGGACTATCAAAATGAGCAGTTCTTC
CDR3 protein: CASSFADYQNEQFF

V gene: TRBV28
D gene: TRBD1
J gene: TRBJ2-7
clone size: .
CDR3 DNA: TGTGCCAGCAGTCTCAGGGGGCCCTCCTACGAGCAGTACTTC
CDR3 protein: CASSLRGPSYEQYF

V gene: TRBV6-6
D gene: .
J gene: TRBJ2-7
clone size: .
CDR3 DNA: TGTGCCAGCAGCCAATACAGGGATTCCTACGAGCAGTACTTC
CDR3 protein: CASSQYRDSYEQYF

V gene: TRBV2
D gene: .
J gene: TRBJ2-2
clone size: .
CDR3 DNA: TGTGCCAGCAGTATGTGGGTTGGCGGGGAGCTGTTTTTT
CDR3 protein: CASSMWVGGELFF

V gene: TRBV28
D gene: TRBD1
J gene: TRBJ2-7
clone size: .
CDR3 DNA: TGTGCCAGCAGGCAGGGGGCTTCCTACGAGCAGTACTTC
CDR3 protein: CASRQGASYEQYF

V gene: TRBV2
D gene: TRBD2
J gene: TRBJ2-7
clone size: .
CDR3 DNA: TGTGCCAGCAGCTCCCCGGAAGGTGGGAGCGGGAGATACGAGCAGTACTTC
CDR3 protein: CASSSPEGGSGRYEQYF

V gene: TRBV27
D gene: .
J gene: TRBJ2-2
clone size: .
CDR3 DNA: TGTGCCAGCAGTTTGACACCCGGGGAGCTGTTTTTT
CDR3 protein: CASSLTPGELFF

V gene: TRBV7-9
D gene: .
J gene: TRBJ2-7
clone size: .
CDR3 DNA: TGTGCCAGCAGCTTAAGTCGCGGGGACTCCTACGAGCAGTACTTC
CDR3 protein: CASSLSRGDSYEQYF

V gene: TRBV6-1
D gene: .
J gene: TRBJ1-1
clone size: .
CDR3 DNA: TGTGCCACCTTAAGGGTCACTGAAGCTTTCTTT
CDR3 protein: CATLRVTEAFF

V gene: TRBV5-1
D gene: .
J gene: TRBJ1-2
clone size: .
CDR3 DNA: TGCGCCAGCAGCTTGGCGGCAGGTGATGGCTACACCTTC
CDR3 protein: CASSLAAGDGYTF

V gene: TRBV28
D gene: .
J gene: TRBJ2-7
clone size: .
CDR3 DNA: TGTGCCAGCAGTCGCATTAGCTACGAGCAGTACTTC
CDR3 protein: CASSRISYEQYF

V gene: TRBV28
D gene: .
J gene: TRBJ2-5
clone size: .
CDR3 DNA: TGTGCCAGCAGTTTGGGCAGGGTAAGGCCCGGGGAGACCCAGTACTTC
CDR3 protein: CASSLGRVRPGETQYF

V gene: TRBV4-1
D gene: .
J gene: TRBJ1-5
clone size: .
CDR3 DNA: TGCGCCAGCAGCCAAGGCATAGGGAACCCGCCCCAGCATTTT
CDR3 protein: CASSQGIGNPPQHF

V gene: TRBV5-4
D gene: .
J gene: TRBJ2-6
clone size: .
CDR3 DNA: TGTGCCAGCAGAGAATGGGACTCCGGGGCCAACGTCCTGACTTTC
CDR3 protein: CASREWDSGANVLTF

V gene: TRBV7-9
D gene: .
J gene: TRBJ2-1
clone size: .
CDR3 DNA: TGTGCCAGCAGCTTACTAGTCAATGAGCAGTTCTTC
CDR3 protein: CASSLLVNEQFF

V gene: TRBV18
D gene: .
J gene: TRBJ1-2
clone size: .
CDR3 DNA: TGTGCCAGCTCAGAGGAGGGTATCGGCTATGGCTACACCTTC
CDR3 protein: CASSEEGIGYGYTF

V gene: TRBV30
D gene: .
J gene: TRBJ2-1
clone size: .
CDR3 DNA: TGTGCCTGGAGTTTAGGTCCCGGGAAAGAGCAGTTCTTC
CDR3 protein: CAWSLGPGKEQFF

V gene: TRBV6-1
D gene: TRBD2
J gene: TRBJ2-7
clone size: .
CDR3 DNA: TGTGCCAGCAGTGAAGAGGTCATTGGACTAGCGGGGGCCGAGCAGTACTTC
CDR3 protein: CASSEEVIGLAGAEQYF

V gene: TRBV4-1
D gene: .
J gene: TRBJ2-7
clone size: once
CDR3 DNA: TGCGCCAGCAGCCAAGTCCCGACAGGTGATATCTACGAGCAGTACTTC
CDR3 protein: CASSQVPTGDIYEQYF

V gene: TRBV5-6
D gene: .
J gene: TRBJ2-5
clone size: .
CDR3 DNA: TGTGCCAGCAGCTTGGGCGGGGCGTCCGCGGCCCAGTACTTC
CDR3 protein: CASSLGGASAAQYF

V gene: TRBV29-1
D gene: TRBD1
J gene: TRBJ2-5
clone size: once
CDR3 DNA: TGCAGCGAGAGCGCCGGGACAGGGGAAGAGACCCAGTACTTC
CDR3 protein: CSESAGTGEETQYF

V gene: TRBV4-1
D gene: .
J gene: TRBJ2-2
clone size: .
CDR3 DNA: TGCGCCAGCAGCCCCCCTATCGGAGCGAACACCGGGGAGCTGTTTTTT
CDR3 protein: CASSPPIGANTGELFF

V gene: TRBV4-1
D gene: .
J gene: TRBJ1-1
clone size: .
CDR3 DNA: TGCGCCAGCAGCCAAGAAGGAGGGAACACTGAAGCTTTCTTT
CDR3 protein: CASSQEGGNTEAFF

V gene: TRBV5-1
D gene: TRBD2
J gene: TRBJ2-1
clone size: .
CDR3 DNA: TGCGCCAGCAGCAGGAAAAGAGCGGGAGCGGATTACAATGAGCAGTTCTTC
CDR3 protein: CASSRKRAGADYNEQFF

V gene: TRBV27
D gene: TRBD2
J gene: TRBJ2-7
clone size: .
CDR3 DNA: TGTGCCAGCAGCCCGGGGACTAGGTTCTACGAGCAGTACTTC
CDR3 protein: CASSPGTRFYEQYF

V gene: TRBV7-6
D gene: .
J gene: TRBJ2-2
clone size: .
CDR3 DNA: TGTGCCAGCAGCTTGGCTGGAGGCACCGGGGAGCTGTTTTTT
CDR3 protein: CASSLAGGTGELFF

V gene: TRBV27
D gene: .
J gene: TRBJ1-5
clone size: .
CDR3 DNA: TGTGCCAGCAGTTCGGGGAGTAGCAATCAGCCCCAGCATTTT
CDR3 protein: CASSSGSSNQPQHF

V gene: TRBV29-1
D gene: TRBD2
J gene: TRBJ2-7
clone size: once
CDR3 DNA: TGCAGCGTTGAGCCAGGACTAGCGGGAAACACCTACGAGCAGTACTTC
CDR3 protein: CSVEPGLAGNTYEQYF

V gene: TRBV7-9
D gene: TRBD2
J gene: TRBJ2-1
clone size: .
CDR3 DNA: TGTGCCAGCGGTCAACTAGCGGGGACGTACAATGAGCAGTTCTTC
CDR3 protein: CASGQLAGTYNEQFF

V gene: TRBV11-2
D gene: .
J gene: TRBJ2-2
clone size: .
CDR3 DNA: TGTGCCAGCAGCTCCCCCGCTCTAGCGATCACCGGGGAGCTGTTTTTT
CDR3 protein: CASSSPALAITGELFF

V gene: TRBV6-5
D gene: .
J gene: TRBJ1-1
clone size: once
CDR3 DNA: TGTGCCAGCAGTTACTCATCGAAACTCACTGAAGCTTTCTTT
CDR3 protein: CASSYSSKLTEAFF

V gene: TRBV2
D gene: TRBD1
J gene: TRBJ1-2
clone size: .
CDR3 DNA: TGTGCCAGAGGGACAGGGAGAGGCTACACCTTC
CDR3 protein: CARGTGRGYTF

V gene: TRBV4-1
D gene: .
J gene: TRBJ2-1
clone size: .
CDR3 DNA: TGCGCCAGCAGCCAAGGGGATAGCACGATCTACTCCTACAATGAGCAGTTCTTC
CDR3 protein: CASSQGDSTIYSYNEQFF

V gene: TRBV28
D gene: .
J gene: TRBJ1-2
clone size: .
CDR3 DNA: TGTGCCAGCAGTTTGATGGGCGGCTACACCTTC
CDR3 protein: CASSLMGGYTF

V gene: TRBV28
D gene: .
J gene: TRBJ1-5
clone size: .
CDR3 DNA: TGTGCCAGCAGTTTGTTGTTGCAGGGGCCCCAGCATTTT
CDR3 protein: CASSLLLQGPQHF